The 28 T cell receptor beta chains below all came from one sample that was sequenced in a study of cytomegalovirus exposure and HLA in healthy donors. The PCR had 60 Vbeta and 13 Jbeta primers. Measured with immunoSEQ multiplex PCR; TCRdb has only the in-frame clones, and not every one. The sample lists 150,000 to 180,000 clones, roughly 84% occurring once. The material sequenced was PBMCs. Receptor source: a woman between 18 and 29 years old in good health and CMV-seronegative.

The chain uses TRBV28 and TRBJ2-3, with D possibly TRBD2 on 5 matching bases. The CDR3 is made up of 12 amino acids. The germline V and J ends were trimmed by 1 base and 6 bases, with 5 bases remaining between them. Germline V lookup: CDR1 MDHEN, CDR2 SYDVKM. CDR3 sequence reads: CASSLLADTQYF. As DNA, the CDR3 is TGTGCCAGCAGTTTATTAGCGGATACGCAGTATTTT.

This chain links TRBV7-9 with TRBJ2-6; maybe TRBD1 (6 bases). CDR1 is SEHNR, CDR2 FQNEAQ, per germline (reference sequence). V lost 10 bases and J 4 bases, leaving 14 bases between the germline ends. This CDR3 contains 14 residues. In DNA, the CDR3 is TGTGCCACGAGGACAGCGGAAGGGGCCAACGTCCTGACTTTC. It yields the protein CATRTAEGANVLTF.

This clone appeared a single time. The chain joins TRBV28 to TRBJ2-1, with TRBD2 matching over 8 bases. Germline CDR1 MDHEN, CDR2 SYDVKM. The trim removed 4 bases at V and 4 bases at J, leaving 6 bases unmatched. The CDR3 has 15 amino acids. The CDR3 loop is CASSSSGGAYNEQFF. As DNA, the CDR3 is TGTGCCAGCAGTTCAAGCGGGGGAGCATACAATGAGCAGTTCTTC.

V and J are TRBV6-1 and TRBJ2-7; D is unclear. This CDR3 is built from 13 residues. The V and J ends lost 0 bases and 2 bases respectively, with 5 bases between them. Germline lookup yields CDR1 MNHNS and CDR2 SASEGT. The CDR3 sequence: CASSEARPYEQYF. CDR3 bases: TGTGCCAGCAGTGAAGCCCGTCCCTACGAGCAGTACTTC.

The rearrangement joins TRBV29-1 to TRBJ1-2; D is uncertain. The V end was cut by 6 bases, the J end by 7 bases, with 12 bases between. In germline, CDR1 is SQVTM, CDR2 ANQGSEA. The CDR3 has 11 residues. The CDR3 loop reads CSVADGSGYTF. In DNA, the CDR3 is TGCAGCGTCGCGGACGGGAGTGGCTACACCTTC.

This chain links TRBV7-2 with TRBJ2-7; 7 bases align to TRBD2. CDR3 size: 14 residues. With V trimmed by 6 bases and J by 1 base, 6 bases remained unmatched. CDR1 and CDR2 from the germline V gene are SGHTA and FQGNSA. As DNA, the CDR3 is TGTGCCAGCAGGGAGACTAGCCGATCCTACGAGCAGTACTTC. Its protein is CASRETSRSYEQYF.

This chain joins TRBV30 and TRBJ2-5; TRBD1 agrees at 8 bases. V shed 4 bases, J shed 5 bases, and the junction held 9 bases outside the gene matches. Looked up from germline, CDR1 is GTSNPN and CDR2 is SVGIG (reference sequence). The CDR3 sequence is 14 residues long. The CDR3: CAWKRQGAVETQYF. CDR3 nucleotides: TGTGCCTGGAAACGCCAGGGGGCCGTGGAGACCCAGTACTTC.

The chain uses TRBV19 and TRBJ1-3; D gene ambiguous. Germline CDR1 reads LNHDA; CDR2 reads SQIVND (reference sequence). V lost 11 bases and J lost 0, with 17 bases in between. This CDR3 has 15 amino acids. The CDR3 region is CASRTRASSGNTIYF. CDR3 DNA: TGTGCCTCCCGGACGAGGGCCAGCTCTGGAAACACCATATATTTT.

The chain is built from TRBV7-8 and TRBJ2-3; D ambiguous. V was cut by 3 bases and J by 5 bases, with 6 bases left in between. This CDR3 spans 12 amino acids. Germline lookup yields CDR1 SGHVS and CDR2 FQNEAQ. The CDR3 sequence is CASSFSRDTQYF. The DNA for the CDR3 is TGTGCCAGCAGCTTCTCCAGAGATACGCAGTATTTT.

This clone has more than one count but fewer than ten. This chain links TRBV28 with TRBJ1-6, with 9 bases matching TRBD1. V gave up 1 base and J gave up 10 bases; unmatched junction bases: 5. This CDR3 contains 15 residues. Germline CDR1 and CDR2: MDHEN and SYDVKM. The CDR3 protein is CASSLSGQGDSPLHF. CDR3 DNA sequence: TGTGCCAGCAGTTTATCGGGACAGGGCGACTCACCCCTCCACTTT.

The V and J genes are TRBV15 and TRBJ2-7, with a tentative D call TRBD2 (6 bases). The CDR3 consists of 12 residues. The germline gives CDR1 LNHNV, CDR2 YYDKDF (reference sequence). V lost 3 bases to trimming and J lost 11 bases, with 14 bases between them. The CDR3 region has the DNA TGTGCCACCAGCAGTCGACTAGGAACGAAGTACTTC. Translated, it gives CATSSRLGTKYF. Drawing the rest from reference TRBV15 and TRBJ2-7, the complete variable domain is DAMVIQNPRYQVTQFGKPVTLSCSQTLNHNVMYWYQQKSSQAPKLLFHYYDKDFNNEADTPDNFQSRRPNTSFCFLDIRSPGLGDTAMYLCATSSRLGTKYFGPGTRLTVT.

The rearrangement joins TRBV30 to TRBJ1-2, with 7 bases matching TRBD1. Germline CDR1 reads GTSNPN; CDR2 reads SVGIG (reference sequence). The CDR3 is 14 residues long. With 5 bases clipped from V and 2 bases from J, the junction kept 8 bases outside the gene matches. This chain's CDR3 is CAWGPTGLNYGYTF. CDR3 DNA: TGTGCCTGGGGACCGACAGGGCTAAACTATGGCTACACCTTC.

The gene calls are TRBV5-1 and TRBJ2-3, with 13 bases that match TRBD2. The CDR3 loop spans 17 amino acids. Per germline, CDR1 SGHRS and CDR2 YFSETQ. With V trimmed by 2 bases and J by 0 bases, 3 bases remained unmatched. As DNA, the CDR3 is TGCGCCAGCAGCTTCGGGACTAGCGGGACTAGCACAGATACGCAGTATTTT. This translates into CASSFGTSGTSTDTQYF.

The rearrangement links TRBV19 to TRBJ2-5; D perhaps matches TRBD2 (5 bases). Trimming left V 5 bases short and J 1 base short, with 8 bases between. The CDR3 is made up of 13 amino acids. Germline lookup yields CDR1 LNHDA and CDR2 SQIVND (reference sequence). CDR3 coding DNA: TGTGCCAGTAGTCCCGGGATCCAAGAGACCCAGTACTTC. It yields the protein CASSPGIQETQYF.

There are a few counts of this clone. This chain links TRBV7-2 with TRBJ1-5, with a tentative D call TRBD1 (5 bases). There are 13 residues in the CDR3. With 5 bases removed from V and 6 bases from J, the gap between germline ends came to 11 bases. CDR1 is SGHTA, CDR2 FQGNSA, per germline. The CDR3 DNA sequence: TGTGCCAGCAGCCGGGGGACCGGTCAGCCCCAGCATTTT. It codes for CASSRGTGQPQHF.

The CDR3 nucleotides read TGCGCCAGCAGCCCTGTCCCCGATGAAAAACTGTTTTTT. This sequence encodes CASSPVPDEKLFF. The gene calls are TRBV5-1 and TRBJ1-4; D is unclear. The V end was cut by 4 bases, the J end by 6 bases, with 10 bases between. The germline V gene has CDR1 SGHRS and CDR2 YFSETQ. This CDR3 spans 13 amino acids. Together with reference TRBV5-1 and TRBJ1-4, the CDR3 gives the full variable domain: KAGVTQTPRYLIKTRGQQVTLSCSPISGHRSVSWYQQTPGQGLQFLFEYFSETQRNKGNFPGRFSGRQFSNSRSEMNVSTLELGDSALYLCASSPVPDEKLFFGSGTQLSVL.

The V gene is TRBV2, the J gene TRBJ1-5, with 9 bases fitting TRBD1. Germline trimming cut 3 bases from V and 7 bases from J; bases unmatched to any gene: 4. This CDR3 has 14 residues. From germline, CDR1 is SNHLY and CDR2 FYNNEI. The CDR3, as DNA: TGTGCCAGCAGTGACACGGGACAGGGCCAGCCCCAGCATTTT. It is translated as CASSDTGQGQPQHF.

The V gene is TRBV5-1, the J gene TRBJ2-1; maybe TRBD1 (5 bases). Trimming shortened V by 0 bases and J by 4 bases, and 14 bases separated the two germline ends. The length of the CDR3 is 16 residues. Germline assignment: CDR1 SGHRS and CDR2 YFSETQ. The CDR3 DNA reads TGCGCCAGCAGCTTGGACGTCGTGGGGCCTTACAATGAGCAGTTCTTC. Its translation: CASSLDVVGPYNEQFF.

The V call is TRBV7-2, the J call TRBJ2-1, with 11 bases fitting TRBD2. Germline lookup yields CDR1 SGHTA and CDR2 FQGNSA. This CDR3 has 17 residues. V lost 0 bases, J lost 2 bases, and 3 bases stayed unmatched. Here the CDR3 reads CASSLAGSGRAYNEQFF. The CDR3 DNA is TGTGCCAGCAGCTTAGCAGGTAGCGGGAGGGCCTACAATGAGCAGTTCTTC.

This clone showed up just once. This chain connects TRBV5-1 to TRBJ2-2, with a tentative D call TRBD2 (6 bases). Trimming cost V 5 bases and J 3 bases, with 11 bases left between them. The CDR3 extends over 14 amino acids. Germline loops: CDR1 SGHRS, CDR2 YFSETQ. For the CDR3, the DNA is TGCGCCAGCAGGCCCGGGACTCACACCGGGGAGCTGTTTTTT. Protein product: CASRPGTHTGELFF. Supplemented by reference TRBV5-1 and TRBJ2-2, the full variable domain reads KAGVTQTPRYLIKTRGQQVTLSCSPISGHRSVSWYQQTPGQGLQFLFEYFSETQRNKGNFPGRFSGRQFSNSRSEMNVSTLELGDSALYLCASRPGTHTGELFFGEGSRLTVL.

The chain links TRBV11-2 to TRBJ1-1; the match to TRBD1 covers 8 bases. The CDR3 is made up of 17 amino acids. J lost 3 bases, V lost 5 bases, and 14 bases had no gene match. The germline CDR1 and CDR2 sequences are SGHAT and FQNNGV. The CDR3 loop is CASSNLGQGLWDTEAFF. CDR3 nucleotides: TGTGCCAGCAGCAATCTCGGACAGGGTTTATGGGACACTGAAGCTTTCTTT.

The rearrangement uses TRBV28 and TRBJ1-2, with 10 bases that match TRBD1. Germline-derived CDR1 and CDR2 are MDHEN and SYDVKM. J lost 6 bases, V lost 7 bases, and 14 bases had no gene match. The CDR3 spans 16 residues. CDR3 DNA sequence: TGTGCCAGCACCCAAACCGGGGGGACAGGGGCCCATGGCTACACCTTC. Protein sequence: CASTQTGGTGAHGYTF.

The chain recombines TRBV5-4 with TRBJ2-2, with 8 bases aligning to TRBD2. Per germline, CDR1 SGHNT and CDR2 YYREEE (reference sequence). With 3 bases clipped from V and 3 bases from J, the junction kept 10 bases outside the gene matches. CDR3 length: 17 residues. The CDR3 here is CASSSLGGGLYTGELFF. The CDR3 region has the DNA TGTGCCAGCAGCTCCTTGGGCGGGGGGCTGTACACCGGGGAGCTGTTTTTT.

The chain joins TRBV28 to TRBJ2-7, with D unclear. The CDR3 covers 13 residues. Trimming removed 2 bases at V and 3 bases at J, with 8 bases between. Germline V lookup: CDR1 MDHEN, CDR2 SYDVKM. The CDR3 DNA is TGTGCCAGCAGTTTACCCGCAGTCTACGAGCAGTACTTC. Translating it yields CASSLPAVYEQYF.

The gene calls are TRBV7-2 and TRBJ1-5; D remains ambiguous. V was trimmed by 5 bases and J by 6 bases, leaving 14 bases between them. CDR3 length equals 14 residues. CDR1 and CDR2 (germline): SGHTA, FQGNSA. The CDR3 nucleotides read TGTGCCAGCAGCACTCGGGAAGTAGGTCAGCCCCAGCATTTT. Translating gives CASSTREVGQPQHF.

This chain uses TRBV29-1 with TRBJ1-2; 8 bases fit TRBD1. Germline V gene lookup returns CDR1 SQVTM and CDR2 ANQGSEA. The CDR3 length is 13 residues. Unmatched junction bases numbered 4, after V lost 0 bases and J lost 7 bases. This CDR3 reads CSVEDRTGGGYTF. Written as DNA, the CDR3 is TGCAGCGTTGAAGATCGTACAGGGGGTGGCTACACCTTC.

CDR3 DNA: TGTGCCAGCAGCGTAGACGGCGGGGGGCGATCCTACAATGAGCAGTTCTTC. Translated, it gives CASSVDGGGRSYNEQFF. The rearrangement joins TRBV9 to TRBJ2-1; 8 bases align to TRBD2. V dropped 0 bases and J dropped 1; count of bases not matched to a gene: 6. This CDR3 comprises 17 residues. Germline V gene lookup returns CDR1 SGDLS and CDR2 YYNGEE.

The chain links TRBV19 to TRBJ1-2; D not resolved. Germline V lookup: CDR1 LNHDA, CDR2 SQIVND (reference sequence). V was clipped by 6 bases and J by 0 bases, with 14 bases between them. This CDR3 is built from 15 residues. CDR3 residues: CASRATLPTNYGYTF. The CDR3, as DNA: TGTGCCAGTAGGGCAACCCTCCCGACTAACTATGGCTACACCTTC.